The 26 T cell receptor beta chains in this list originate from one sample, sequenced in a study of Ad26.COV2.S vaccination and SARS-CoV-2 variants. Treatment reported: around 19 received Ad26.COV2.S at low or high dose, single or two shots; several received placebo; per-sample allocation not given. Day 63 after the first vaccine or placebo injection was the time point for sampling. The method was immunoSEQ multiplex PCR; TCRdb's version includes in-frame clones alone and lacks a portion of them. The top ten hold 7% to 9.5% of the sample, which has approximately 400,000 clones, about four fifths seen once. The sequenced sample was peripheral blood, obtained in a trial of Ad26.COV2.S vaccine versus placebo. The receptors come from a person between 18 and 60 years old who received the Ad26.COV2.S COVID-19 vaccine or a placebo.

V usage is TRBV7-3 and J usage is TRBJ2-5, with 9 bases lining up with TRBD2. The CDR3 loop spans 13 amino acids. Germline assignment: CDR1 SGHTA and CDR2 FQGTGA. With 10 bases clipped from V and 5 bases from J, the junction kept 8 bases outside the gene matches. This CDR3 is CATAVSGRETQYF. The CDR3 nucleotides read TGTGCCACCGCGGTCAGCGGGAGGGAGACCCAGTACTTC.

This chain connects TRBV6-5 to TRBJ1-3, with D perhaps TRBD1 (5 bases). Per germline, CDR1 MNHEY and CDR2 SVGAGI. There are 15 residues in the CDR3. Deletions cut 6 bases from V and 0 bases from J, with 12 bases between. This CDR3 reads CASRVQEFSGNTIYF. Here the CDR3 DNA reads TGTGCCAGCAGGGTACAGGAATTCTCTGGAAACACCATATATTTT.

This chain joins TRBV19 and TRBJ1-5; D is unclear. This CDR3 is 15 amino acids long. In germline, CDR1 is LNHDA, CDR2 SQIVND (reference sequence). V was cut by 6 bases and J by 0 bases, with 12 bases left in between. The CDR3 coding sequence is TGTGCCAGTAGCTCTGGGGTTTATAGCAATCAGCCCCAGCATTTT. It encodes CASSSGVYSNQPQHF.

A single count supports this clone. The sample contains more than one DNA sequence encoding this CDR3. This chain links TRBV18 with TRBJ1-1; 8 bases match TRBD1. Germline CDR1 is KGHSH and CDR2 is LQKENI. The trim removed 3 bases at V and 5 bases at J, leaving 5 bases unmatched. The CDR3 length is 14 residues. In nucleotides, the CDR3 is TGTGCCAGCTCACCCTCAGGGGGCGGTACTGAAGCTTTCTTT. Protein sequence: CASSPSGGGTEAFF.

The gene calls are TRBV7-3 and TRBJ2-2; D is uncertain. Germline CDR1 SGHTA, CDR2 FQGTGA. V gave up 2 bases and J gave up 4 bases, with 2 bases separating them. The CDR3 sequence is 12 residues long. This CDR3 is CASSLFTGELFF. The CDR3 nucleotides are TGTGCCAGCAGCTTATTCACCGGGGAGCTGTTTTTT. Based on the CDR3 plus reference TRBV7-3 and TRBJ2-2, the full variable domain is GAGVSQTPSNKVTEKGKYVELRCDPISGHTALYWYRQSLGQGPEFLIYFQGTGAADDSGLPNDRFFAVRPEGSVSTLKIQRTERGDSAVYLCASSLFTGELFFGEGSRLTVL.

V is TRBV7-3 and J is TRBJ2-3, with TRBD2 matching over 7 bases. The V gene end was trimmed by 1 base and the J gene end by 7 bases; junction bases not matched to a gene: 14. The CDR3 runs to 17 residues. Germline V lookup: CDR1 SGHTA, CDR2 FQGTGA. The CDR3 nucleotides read TGTGCCAGCAGCTTAAATCCGAGACTAGCCGACCCCCATACGCAGTATTTT. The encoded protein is CASSLNPRLADPHTQYF.

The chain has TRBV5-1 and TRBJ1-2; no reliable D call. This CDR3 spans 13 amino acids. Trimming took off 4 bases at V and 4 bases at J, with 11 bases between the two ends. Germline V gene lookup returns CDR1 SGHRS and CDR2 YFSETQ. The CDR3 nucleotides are TGCGCCAGCAGCCGACCGGAGTCCTATGGCTACACCTTC. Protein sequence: CASSRPESYGYTF.

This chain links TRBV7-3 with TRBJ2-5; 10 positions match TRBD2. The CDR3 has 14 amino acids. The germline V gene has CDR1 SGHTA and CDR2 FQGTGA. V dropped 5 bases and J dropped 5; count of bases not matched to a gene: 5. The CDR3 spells CASSPSGGAETQYF. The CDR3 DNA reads TGTGCCAGCAGCCCGAGCGGGGGGGCGGAGACCCAGTACTTC.

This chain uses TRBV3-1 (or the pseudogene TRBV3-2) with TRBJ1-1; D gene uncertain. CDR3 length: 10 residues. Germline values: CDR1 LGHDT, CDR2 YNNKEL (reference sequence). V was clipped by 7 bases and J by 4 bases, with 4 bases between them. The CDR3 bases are TGTGCCAGCACCCCCACTGAAGCTTTCTTT. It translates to CASTPTEAFF.

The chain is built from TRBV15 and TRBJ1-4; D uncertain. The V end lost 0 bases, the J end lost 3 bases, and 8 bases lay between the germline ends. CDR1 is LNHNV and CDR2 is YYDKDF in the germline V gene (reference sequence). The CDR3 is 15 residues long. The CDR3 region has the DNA TGTGCCACCAGCAGAGATCTGACACCTAATGAAAAACTGTTTTTT. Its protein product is CATSRDLTPNEKLFF.

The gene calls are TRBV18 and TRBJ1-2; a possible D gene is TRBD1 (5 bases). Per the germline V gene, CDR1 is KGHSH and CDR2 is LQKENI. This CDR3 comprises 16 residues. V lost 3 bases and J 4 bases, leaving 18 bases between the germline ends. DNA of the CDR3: TGTGCCAGCTCACCGGGCGAAATAGGACAAACCTATGGCTACACCTTC. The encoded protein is CASSPGEIGQTYGYTF.

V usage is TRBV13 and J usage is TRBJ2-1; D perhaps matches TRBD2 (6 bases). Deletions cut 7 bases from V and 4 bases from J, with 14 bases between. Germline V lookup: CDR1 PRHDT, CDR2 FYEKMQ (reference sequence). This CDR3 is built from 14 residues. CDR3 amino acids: CASTGRDSYNEQFF. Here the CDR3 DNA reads TGTGCCAGCACCGGCCGGGACTCTTACAATGAGCAGTTCTTC.

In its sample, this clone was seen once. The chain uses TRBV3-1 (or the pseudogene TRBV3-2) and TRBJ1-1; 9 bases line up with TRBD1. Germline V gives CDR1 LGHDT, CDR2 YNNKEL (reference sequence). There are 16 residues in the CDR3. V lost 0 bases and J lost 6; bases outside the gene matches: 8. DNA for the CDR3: TGTGCCAGCAGCCAAGATCTACAGGGGGCGGGGGCTGAAGCTTTCTTT. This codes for CASSQDLQGAGAEAFF.

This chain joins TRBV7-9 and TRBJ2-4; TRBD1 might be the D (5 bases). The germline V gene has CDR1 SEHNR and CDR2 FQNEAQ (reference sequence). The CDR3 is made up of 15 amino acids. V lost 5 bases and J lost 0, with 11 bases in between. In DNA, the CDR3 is TGTGCCAGCAGCCCCGGACACGAAGCCAAAAACATTCAGTACTTC. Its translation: CASSPGHEAKNIQYF.

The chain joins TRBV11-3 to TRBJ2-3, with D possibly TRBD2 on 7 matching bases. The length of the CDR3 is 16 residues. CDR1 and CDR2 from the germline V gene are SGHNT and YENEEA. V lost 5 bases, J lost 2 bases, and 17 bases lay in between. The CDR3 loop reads CASSPRGGAYTDTQYF. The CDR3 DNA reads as TGTGCCAGCAGCCCTAGGGGGGGAGCTTACACAGATACGCAGTATTTT. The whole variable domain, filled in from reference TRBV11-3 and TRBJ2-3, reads EAGVVQSPRYKIIEKKQPVAFWCNPISGHNTLYWYLQNLGQGPELLIRYENEEAVDDSQLPKDRFSAERLKGVDSTLKIQPAELGDSAVYLCASSPRGGAYTDTQYFGPGTRLTVL.

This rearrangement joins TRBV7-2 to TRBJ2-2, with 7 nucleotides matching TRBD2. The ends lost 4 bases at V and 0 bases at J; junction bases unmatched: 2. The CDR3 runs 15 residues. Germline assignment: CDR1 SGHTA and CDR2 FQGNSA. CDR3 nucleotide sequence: TGTGCCAGCAGCTCGGGAGGCGCGAACACCGGGGAGCTGTTTTTT. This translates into CASSSGGANTGELFF. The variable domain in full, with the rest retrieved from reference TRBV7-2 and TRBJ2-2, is GAGVSQSPSNKVTEKGKDVELRCDPISGHTALYWYRQSLGQGLEFLIYFQGNSAPDKSGLPSDRFSAERTGGSVSTLTIQRTQQEDSAVYLCASSSGGANTGELFFGEGSRLTVL.

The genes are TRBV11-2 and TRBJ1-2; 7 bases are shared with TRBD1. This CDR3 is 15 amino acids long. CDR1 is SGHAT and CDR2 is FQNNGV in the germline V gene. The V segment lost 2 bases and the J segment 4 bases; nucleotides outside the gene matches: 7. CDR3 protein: CASSLQTGSAYGYTF. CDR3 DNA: TGTGCCAGCAGCTTACAGACAGGGTCTGCCTATGGCTACACCTTC.

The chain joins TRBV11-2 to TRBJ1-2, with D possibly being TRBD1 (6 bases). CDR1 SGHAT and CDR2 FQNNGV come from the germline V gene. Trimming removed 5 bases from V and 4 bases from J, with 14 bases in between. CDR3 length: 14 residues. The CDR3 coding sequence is TGTGCCAGCAGCGTCCCACAGGGAACCTATGGCTACACCTTC. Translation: CASSVPQGTYGYTF.

The CDR3 protein is CASSFPQRGAYEQYF. The CDR3 nucleotides read TGTGCCAGCAGTTTTCCCCAGCGGGGCGCCTACGAGCAGTACTTC. The gene calls are TRBV6-2 or TRBV6-3 and TRBJ2-7; 7 nucleotides line up with TRBD2. Germline V gene data show CDR1 as MNHEY and CDR2 as SVGEGT. The CDR3 extends over 15 amino acids. J lost 2 bases, V lost 4 bases, and 8 bases had no gene match.

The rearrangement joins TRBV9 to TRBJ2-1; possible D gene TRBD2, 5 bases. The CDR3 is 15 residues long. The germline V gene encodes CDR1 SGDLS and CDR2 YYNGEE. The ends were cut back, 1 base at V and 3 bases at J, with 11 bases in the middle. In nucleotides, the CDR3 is TGTGCCAGCAGCGTAACCAGCGGCATCTACAATGAGCAGTTCTTC. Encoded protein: CASSVTSGIYNEQFF. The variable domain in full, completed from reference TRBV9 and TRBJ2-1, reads DSGVTQTPKHLITATGQRVTLRCSPRSGDLSVYWYQQSLDQGLQFLIQYYNGEERAKGNILERFSAQQFPDLHSELNLSSLELGDSALYFCASSVTSGIYNEQFFGPGTRLTVL.

CDR3 residues: CASSIPLGRRGPRTGELFF. In DNA, the CDR3 is TGTGCCAGTAGTATTCCCCTCGGGCGACGGGGCCCGAGAACCGGGGAGCTGTTTTTT. The chain combines TRBV19 with TRBJ2-2; D is tentatively TRBD1 or TRBD2 (5 bases each). Per germline, CDR1 LNHDA and CDR2 SQIVND (reference sequence). CDR3 length: 19 residues. The ends were cut back, 3 bases at V and 5 bases at J, with 25 bases in the middle.

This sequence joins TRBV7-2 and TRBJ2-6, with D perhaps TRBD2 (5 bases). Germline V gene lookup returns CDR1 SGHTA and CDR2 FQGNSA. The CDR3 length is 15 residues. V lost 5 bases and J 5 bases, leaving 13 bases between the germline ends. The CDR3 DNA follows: TGTGCCAGCAGCGAACCTAGCTCATGGGCCAACGTCCTGACTTTC. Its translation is CASSEPSSWANVLTF.

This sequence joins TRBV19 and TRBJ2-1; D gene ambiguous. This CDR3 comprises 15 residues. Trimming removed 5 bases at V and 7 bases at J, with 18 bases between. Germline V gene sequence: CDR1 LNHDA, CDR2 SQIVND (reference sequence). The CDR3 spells CASSFGGPLRNEQFF. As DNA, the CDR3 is TGTGCCAGTAGTTTCGGTGGACCCCTACGGAATGAGCAGTTCTTC.

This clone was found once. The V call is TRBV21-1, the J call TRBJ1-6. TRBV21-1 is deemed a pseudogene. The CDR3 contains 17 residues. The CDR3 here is CASNKKGGAGGNSPLHF. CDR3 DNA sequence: TGTGCCAGCAACAAAAAAGGGGGGGCTGGTGGGAATTCACCCCTCCACTTT.

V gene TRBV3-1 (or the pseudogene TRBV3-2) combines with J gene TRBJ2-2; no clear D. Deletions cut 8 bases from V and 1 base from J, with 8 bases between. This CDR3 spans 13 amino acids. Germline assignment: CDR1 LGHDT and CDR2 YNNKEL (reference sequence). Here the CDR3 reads CASLSENTGELFF. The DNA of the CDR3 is TGTGCCAGCCTAAGTGAGAACACCGGGGAGCTGTTTTTT.

The CDR3 loop is CASSLAVLSSLETQYF. The CDR3 DNA reads as TGCGCCAGCAGCTTGGCGGTGCTTAGCTCGTTGGAGACCCAGTACTTC. This sequence joins TRBV5-1 and TRBJ2-5; D is undetermined. Germline assignment: CDR1 SGHRS and CDR2 YFSETQ. The CDR3 runs to 16 residues. Deletions cut 0 bases from V and 5 bases from J, with 17 bases between. Combining the CDR3 with reference TRBV5-1 and TRBJ2-5 gives the whole variable domain KAGVTQTPRYLIKTRGQQVTLSCSPISGHRSVSWYQQTPGQGLQFLFEYFSETQRNKGNFPGRFSGRQFSNSRSEMNVSTLELGDSALYLCASSLAVLSSLETQYFGPGTRLLVL.